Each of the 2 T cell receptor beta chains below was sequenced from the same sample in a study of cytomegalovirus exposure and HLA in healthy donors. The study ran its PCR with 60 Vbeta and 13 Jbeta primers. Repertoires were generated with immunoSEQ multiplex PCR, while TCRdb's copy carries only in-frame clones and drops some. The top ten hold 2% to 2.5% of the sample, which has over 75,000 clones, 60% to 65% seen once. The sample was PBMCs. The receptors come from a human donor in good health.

The CDR3 nucleotides are TGTGCCAGCAGACCGGGGGGGCATGGCTACACCTTC. Its translation: CASRPGGHGYTF. The chain has TRBV5-4 and TRBJ1-2, with a tentative D call TRBD1 (6 bases). This CDR3 is built from 12 residues. V lost 5 bases to trimming and J lost 6 bases, with 11 bases between them. Looked up from germline, CDR1 is SGHNT and CDR2 is YYREEE (reference sequence).

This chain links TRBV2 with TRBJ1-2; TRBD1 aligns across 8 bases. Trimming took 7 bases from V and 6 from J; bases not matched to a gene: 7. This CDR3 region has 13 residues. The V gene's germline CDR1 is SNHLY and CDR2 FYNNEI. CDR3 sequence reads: CASKQGVLNGYTF. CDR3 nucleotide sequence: TGTGCCAGCAAACAGGGGGTGTTGAATGGCTACACCTTC.